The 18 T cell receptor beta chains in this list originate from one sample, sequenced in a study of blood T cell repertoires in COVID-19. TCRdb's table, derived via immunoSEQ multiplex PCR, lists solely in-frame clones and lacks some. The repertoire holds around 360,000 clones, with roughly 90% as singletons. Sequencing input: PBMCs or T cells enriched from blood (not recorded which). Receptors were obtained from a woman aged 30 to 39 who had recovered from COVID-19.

Here the CDR3 reads CASRQTGYNSPLHF. The CDR3 DNA follows: TGTGCCAGCAGACAGACAGGCTATAATTCACCCCTCCACTTT. The chain has TRBV6-6 and TRBJ1-6; possibly TRBD1 for D (6 bases). Trimming took off 6 bases at V and 3 bases at J, with 9 bases between the two ends. Per the germline V gene, CDR1 is MNHNY and CDR2 is SVGAGI (reference sequence). This CDR3 spans 14 amino acids.

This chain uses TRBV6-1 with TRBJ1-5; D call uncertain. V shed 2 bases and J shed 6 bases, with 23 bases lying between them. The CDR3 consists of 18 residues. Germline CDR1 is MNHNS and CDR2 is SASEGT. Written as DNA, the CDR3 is TGTGCCAGCAGTGAACTCTTTCCGGAAAGAGGGTTTATTCAGCCCCAGCATTTT. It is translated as CASSELFPERGFIQPQHF.

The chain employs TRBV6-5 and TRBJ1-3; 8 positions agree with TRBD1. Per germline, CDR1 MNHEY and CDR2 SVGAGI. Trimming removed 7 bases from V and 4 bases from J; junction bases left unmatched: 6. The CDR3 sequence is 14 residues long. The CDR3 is CASNPGGLGNTIYF. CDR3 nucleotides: TGTGCCAGCAACCCAGGGGGCCTAGGAAACACCATATATTTT.

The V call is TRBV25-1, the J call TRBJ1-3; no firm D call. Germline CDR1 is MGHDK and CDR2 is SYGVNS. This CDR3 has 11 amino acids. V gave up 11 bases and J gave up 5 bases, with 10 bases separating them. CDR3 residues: CAAQHRNTIYF. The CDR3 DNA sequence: TGTGCCGCACAACACCGAAACACCATATATTTT.

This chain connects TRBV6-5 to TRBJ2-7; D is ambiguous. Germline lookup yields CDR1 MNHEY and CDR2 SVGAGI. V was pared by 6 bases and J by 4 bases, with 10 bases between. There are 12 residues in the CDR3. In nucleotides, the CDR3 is TGTGCCAGCAGCCCCGGAGCGTACGAGCAGTACTTC. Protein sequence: CASSPGAYEQYF.

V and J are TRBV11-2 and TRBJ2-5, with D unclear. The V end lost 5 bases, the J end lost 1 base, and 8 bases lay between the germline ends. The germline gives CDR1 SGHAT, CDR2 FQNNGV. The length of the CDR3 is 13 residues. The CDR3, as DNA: TGTGCCAGCAGCCCCCAGTTCCAAGAGACCCAGTACTTC. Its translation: CASSPQFQETQYF.

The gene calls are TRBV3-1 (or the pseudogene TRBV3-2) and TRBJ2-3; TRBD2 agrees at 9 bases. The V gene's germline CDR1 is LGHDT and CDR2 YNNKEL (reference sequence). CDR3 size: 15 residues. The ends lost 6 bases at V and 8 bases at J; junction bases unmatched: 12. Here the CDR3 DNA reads TGTGCCAGCAGTCCCTCGGCGGGGGGGCGTGGTACGCAGTATTTT. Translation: CASSPSAGGRGTQYF.

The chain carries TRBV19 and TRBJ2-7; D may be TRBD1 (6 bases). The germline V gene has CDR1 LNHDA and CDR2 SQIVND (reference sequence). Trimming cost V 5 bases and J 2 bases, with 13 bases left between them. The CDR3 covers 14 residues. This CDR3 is CASSSQGFTYEQYF. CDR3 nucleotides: TGTGCCAGTAGTTCTCAGGGGTTTACCTACGAGCAGTACTTC.

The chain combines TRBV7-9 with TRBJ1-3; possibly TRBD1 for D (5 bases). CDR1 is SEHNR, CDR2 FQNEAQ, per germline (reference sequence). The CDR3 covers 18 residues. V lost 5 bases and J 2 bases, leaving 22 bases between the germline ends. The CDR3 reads CASSAKPGRGRPGNTIYF. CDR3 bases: TGTGCCAGCAGCGCAAAGCCAGGGAGGGGAAGGCCTGGAAACACCATATATTTT.

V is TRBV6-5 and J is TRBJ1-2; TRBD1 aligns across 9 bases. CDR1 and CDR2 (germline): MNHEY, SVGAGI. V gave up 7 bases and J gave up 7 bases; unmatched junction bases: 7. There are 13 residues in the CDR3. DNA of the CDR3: TGTGCCAGCAAAAGACAGGGGGGTGGTGGCTACACCTTC. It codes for CASKRQGGGGYTF.

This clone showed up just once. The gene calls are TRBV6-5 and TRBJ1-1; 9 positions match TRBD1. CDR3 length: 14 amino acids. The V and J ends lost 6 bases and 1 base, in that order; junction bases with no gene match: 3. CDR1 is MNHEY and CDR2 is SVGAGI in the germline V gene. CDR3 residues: CASRTGQGNTEAFF. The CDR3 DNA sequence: TGTGCCAGCAGAACGGGACAGGGGAACACTGAAGCTTTCTTT.

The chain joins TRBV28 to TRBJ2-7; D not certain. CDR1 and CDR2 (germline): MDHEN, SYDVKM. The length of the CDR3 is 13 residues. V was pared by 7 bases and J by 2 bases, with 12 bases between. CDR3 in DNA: TGTGCCAGCACCTTGACTGTGGCCTACGAGCAGTACTTC. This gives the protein CASTLTVAYEQYF.

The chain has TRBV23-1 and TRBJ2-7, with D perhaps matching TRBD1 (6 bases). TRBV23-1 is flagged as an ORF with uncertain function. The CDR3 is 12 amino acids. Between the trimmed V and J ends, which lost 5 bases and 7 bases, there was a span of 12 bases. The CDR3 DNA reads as TGCGCCAGCAGTACCGGACAGAAAGAGCAGTACTTC. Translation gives CASSTGQKEQYF.

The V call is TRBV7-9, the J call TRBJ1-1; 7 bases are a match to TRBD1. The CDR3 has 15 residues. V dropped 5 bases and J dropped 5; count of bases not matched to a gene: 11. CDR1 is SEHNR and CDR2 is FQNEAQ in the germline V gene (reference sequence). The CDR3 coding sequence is TGTGCCAGCAGCCTACAGGGGACCTACGGGACTGAAGCTTTCTTT. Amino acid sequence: CASSLQGTYGTEAFF. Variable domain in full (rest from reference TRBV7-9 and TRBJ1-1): DTGVSQNPRHKITKRGQNVTFRCDPISEHNRLYWYRQTLGQGPEFLTYFQNEAQLEKSRLLSDRFSAERPKGSFSTLEIQRTEQGDSAMYLCASSLQGTYGTEAFFGQGTRLTVV.

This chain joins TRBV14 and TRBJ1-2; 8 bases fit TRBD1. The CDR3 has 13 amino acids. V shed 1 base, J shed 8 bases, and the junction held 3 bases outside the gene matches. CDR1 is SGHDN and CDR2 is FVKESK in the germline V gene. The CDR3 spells CASSQGTGSGYTF. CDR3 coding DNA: TGTGCCAGCAGCCAAGGGACAGGGAGCGGCTACACCTTC. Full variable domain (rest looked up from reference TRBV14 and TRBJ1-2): EAGVTQFPSHSVIEKGQTVTLRCDPISGHDNLYWYRRVMGKEIKFLLHFVKESKQDESGMPNNRFLAERTGGTYSTLKVQPAELEDSGVYFCASSQGTGSGYTFGSGTRLTVV.

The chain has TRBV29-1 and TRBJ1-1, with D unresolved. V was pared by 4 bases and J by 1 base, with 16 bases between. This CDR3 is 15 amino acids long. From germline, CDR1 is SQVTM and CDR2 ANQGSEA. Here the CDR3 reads CSVVSLLAKNTEAFF. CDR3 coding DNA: TGCAGCGTTGTTTCCCTCCTAGCGAAGAACACTGAAGCTTTCTTT.

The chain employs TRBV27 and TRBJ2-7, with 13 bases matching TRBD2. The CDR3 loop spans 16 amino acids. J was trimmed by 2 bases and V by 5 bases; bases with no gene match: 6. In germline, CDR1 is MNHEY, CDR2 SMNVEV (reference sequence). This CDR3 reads CASSRPGTSGAYEQYF. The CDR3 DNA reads TGTGCCAGCAGTAGACCCGGGACTAGCGGGGCCTACGAGCAGTACTTC.

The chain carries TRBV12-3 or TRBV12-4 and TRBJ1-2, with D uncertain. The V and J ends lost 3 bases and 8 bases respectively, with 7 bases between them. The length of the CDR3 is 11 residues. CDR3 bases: TGTGCCAGCAGTTTCGGAGGCGGCTACACCTTC. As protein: CASSFGGGYTF.